This T cell receptor beta chain comes out of a study of blood T cell repertoires in COVID-19. Germline values: CDR1 SGHTA, CDR2 FQGTGA. V dropped 5 bases and J dropped 6 bases, with 14 bases sitting between them. This CDR3 has 13 amino acids. Data came from immunoSEQ multiplex PCR; TCRdb stores just in-frame clones and leaves some out. This sample has 250,000 to 350,000 clones, with around 90% found just once. Material for sequencing was peripheral blood. The clonotype was recovered from a woman aged 25-40 years with COVID-19, enrolled during active disease. The rearrangement uses TRBV7-3 and TRBJ2-7, with a tentative D call TRBD2 (5 bases). CDR3 sequence reads: CASSGSFSPEQYF. The CDR3 bases are TGTGCCAGCAGCGGGAGTTTTTCTCCCGAGCAGTACTTC.